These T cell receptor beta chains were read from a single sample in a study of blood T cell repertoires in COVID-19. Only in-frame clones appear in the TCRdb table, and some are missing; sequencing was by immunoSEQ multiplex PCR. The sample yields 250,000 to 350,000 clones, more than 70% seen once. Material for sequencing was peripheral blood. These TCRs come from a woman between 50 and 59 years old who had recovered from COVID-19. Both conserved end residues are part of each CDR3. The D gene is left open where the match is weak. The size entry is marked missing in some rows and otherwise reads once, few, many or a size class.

CDR3aa: CASRHTGTGNTIYF
CDR3nt: TGTGCCAGCAGACACACAGGGACAGGAAACACCATATATTTT
d_gene: NA
abundance: NA
v_gene: TRBV7-9
j_gene: TRBJ1-3
len: 14

CDR3aa: CASSSQLPYSGNTIYF
CDR3nt: TGTGCCAGCAGTTCACAGCTTCCCTACTCTGGAAACACCATATATTTT
d_gene: NA
abundance: NA
v_gene: TRBV2
j_gene: TRBJ1-3
len: 16

CDR3aa: CASRETGGRETQYF
CDR3nt: TGTGCCAGCAGGGAGACAGGGGGGAGGGAGACCCAGTACTTC
d_gene: TRBD1
abundance: NA
v_gene: TRBV28
j_gene: TRBJ2-5
len: 14

CDR3aa: CASNYDSGETQYF
CDR3nt: TGTGCCAGCAACTACGACAGCGGGGAGACCCAGTACTTC
d_gene: NA
abundance: NA
v_gene: TRBV5-6
j_gene: TRBJ2-5
len: 13

CDR3aa: CASSPRQGSNSPLHF
CDR3nt: TGTGCCAGCAGCCCACGACAGGGATCAAATTCACCCCTCCACTTT
d_gene: TRBD1
abundance: NA
v_gene: TRBV9
j_gene: TRBJ1-6
len: 15

CDR3aa: CASSFSRDTRIF
CDR3nt: TGCGCCAGCAGCTTTTCAAGGGACACGCGGATCTTC
d_gene: NA
abundance: NA
v_gene: TRBV5-1
j_gene: TRBJ1-2
len: 12

CDR3aa: CASSELQGTSPLHF
CDR3nt: TGTGCCAGCAGTGAGTTGCAGGGTACCTCACCCCTCCACTTT
d_gene: NA
abundance: once
v_gene: TRBV2
j_gene: TRBJ1-6
len: 14

CDR3aa: CASTRQGGTEAFF
CDR3nt: TGTGCCAGCACCAGACAGGGCGGGACTGAAGCTTTCTTT
d_gene: TRBD1
abundance: NA
v_gene: TRBV28
j_gene: TRBJ1-1
len: 13

CDR3aa: CASGTSGSETQYF
CDR3nt: TGTGCCAGCGGGACTAGCGGGAGTGAGACCCAGTACTTC
d_gene: TRBD2
abundance: NA
v_gene: TRBV19
j_gene: TRBJ2-5
len: 13

CDR3aa: CASSIGGGTYEQYF
CDR3nt: TGTGCCAGTAGTATAGGTGGGGGCACCTACGAGCAGTACTTC
d_gene: NA
abundance: NA
v_gene: TRBV19
j_gene: TRBJ2-7
len: 14

CDR3aa: CASNSRDIYEQYF
CDR3nt: TGTGCCAGCAACAGTAGGGACATTTACGAGCAGTACTTC
d_gene: NA
abundance: NA
v_gene: TRBV28
j_gene: TRBJ2-7
len: 13

CDR3aa: CASSARVSSGANVLTF
CDR3nt: TGTGCCAGCAGTGCCAGGGTCAGCTCTGGGGCCAACGTCCTGACTTTC
d_gene: NA
abundance: NA
v_gene: TRBV27
j_gene: TRBJ2-6
len: 16

CDR3aa: CASSFGQAYGNTIYF
CDR3nt: TGTGCCAGCAGTTTTGGGCAGGCTTACGGAAACACCATATATTTT
d_gene: NA
abundance: few
v_gene: TRBV28
j_gene: TRBJ1-3
len: 15

CDR3aa: CASSSVTIPYNEQFF
CDR3nt: TGCGCCAGCAGTTCGGTGACAATACCCTACAATGAGCAGTTCTTC
d_gene: NA
abundance: NA
v_gene: TRBV4-1
j_gene: TRBJ2-1
len: 15

CDR3aa: CASSSGLLAGGLQDF
CDR3nt: TGTGCCAGCAGTTCCGGGCTACTAGCGGGGGGGCTTCAGGACTTC
d_gene: TRBD2
abundance: once
v_gene: TRBV6-5
j_gene: TRBJ2-5
len: 15

CDR3aa: CSVEDRGQTLAKNIQYF
CDR3nt: TGCAGCGTTGAAGATAGAGGACAGACTCTAGCCAAAAACATTCAGTACTTC
d_gene: NA
abundance: NA
v_gene: TRBV29-1
j_gene: TRBJ2-4
len: 17

CDR3aa: CASSPILSNTEAFF
CDR3nt: TGCGCCAGCAGTCCCATTCTATCGAACACTGAAGCTTTCTTT
d_gene: NA
abundance: NA
v_gene: TRBV5-1
j_gene: TRBJ1-1
len: 14

CDR3aa: CASSVAAGNTDTQYF
CDR3nt: TGTGCCAGCAGCGTAGCTGCCGGGAACACAGATACGCAGTATTTT
d_gene: NA
abundance: NA
v_gene: TRBV9
j_gene: TRBJ2-3
len: 15

CDR3aa: CASSFSASVGWTDTQYF
CDR3nt: TGTGCCAGCAGCTTCTCCGCTAGCGTGGGTTGGACAGATACGCAGTATTTT
d_gene: NA
abundance: NA
v_gene: TRBV7-2
j_gene: TRBJ2-3
len: 17

CDR3aa: CASSLLTRVNSPLHF
CDR3nt: TGTGCCAGCAGCTTATTAACCAGGGTAAATTCACCCCTCCACTTT
d_gene: NA
abundance: NA
v_gene: TRBV7-8
j_gene: TRBJ1-6
len: 15

CDR3aa: CASSLEGMATQYF
CDR3nt: TGCGCCAGCAGCCTGGAGGGGATGGCTACGCAGTATTTT
d_gene: NA
abundance: once
v_gene: TRBV5-1
j_gene: TRBJ2-3
len: 13

CDR3aa: CASSQGGTTQETQYF
CDR3nt: TGTGCCAGCAGCCAAGGTGGGACAACGCAAGAGACCCAGTACTTC
d_gene: NA
abundance: NA
v_gene: TRBV14
j_gene: TRBJ2-5
len: 15

CDR3aa: CASSLDLVLAGYETQYF
CDR3nt: TGCGCCAGCAGCCTGGATCTGGTCCTAGCGGGGTATGAGACCCAGTACTTC
d_gene: TRBD2
abundance: NA
v_gene: TRBV4-3
j_gene: TRBJ2-5
len: 17

CDR3aa: CASSEISGGQYF
CDR3nt: TGCGCCAGCAGCGAGATTAGCGGGGGTCAGTATTTT
d_gene: TRBD2
abundance: NA
v_gene: TRBV5-1
j_gene: TRBJ2-3
len: 12